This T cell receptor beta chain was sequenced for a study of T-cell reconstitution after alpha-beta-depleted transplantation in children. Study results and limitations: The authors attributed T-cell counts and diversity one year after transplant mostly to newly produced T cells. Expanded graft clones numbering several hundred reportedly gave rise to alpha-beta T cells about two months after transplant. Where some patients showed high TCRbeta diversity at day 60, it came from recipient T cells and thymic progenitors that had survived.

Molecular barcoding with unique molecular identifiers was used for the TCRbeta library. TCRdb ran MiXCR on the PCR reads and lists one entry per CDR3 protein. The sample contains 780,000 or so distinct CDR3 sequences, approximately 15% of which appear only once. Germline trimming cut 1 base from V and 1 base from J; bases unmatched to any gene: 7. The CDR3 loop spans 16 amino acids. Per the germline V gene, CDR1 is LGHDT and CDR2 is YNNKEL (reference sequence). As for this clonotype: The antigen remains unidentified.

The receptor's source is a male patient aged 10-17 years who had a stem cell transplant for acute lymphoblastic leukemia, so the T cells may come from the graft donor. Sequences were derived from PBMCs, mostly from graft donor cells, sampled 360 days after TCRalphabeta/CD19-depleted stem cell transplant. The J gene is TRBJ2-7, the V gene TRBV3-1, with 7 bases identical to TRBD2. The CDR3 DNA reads TGTGCCAGCAGCCAAGGTTCGGGGGGAGTATCCTACGAGCAGTACTTC. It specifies CASSQGSGGVSYEQYF.